This is a list of T cell receptor beta chains from one sample in a study of shared T cell receptors in the human thymus. Assay used: immunoSEQ multiplex PCR; TCRdb lists only in-frame clones, some missing. The sample carries 500,000 to 550,000 clones, around 78% recorded once. These data were likewise used in another study, on human thymus T cells.

Specimen: thymocytes. The receptors were sampled from a boy less than two years old with a congenital heart defect. Both conserved end residues are trimmed from each CDR3.

V gene	J gene	CDR3 protein
TRBV27	TRBJ2-3	ASIGTTNTDTQY
TRBV14	TRBJ2-3	ASSLGGSSTDTQY
TRBV6-5	TRBJ2-7	ASRGGRISYEQY
TRBV10-3	TRBJ2-2	AISSSLIAGGRFGELF
TRBV28	TRBJ2-5	ASSHPFERELPRGFQETQY
TRBV27	TRBJ2-5	ASSSAQGFGETQY
TRBV7-9	TRBJ2-7	ASSRFGSITYEQY
TRBV12-5	TRBJ2-7	ASGLGILGSYEQY
TRBV29-1	TRBJ2-1	SVEGREGSYNEQF
TRBV11-2	TRBJ2-7	ASSLELASGMYEQY
TRBV4-3	TRBJ2-2	ASSQDVNAAGELF
TRBV6-4	TRBJ2-1	ASSASSVGSTRGGYNEQF
TRBV7-9	TRBJ2-7	ASSLGSYDSYEQY
TRBV5-6	TRBJ1-3	ASSLWTQLSGNTIY
TRBV25-1	TRBJ2-1	ASTGLAGHNEQF
TRBV4-3	TRBJ2-7	ASSQEVAGAKYEQY
TRBV2	TRBJ2-1	ASSSRDYEDNEQF
TRBV5-6	TRBJ2-7	ASSRLSGPDSYEQY
TRBV13	TRBJ2-7	ASSPGLAGEYEQY
TRBV27	TRBJ2-5	ASSLSTDNYQETQY
TRBV28	TRBJ1-2	ASSLSAGVRGYT
TRBV5-1	TRBJ1-3	ASSLRTPSPSSGNTIY
TRBV11-3	TRBJ2-3	ASSPGLAGAPYTQY
TRBV5-1	TRBJ2-3	ASSLFVLAGLTDTQY
TRBV6-5	TRBJ1-1	ASRSAGFTEAF
TRBV30	TRBJ2-1	AWRVRGNEQF
TRBV11-2	.	ASSLGGSLPYEQY
TRBV5-6	TRBJ1-1	ASSLTVMNTEAF
TRBV29-1	TRBJ2-1	SVEETAWADEQF
TRBV14	TRBJ2-7	ASSPSGAYEQY
TRBV12-2	TRBJ1-3	ASRLDPRGRPGNTIY
TRBV25-1	TRBJ2-7	ASSESGGRRTYGQY
TRBV7-3	TRBJ2-1	ASSPQRENEQF
TRBV14	TRBJ2-1	ASSPICWDREPYNEQF
TRBV4-2	TRBJ1-5	ASSQDWTEYSNQPQH
TRBV19	TRBJ1-5	AAGSGGGQPQH
TRBV4-2	TRBJ2-3	ASSQARDSDTQY
TRBV4-3	TRBJ2-1	ASSQELAGENNEQF
TRBV2	TRBJ1-1	ASSSHGQGRAGAF
TRBV29-1	TRBJ2-5	SVEGGLAGGPDQETQY
TRBV28	TRBJ2-7	ASSRRGAAGAYEQY
TRBV28	TRBJ2-7	ASSPIPGLARYEQY
TRBV2	TRBJ2-5	ASSEGGRAQY
TRBV19	TRBJ1-5	ASSDRHRIISRPQH
TRBV20-1	TRBJ1-1	SARQQGEAF
TRBV2	TRBJ2-7	ASMGGEGGEQY
TRBV6-1	TRBJ2-1	ASSVRGLAGGPNEQF
TRBV25-1	TRBJ1-5	ASSAAGDSNQPQH
TRBV5-4	TRBJ2-7	ASSTSDRGSVLYEQY
TRBV5-4	TRBJ2-7	ASSQGGEQY
TRBV15	TRBJ1-2	ATSSKTGDYGYT
TRBV12-5	TRBJ2-7	ASGLVSAEGAQEQY
TRBV6-1	TRBJ1-1	ASSGGTGLGAF
TRBV2	TRBJ1-2	ASSEQLPGSSGTLPYGYT
TRBV6-6	TRBJ1-1	ASSGRENTEAF
TRBV6-5	TRBJ2-7	ASSINSYEQY
TRBV19	TRBJ1-5	ASSRGDRGNQPQH